Detailed here is one TCR beta chain. Its antigen remains unidentified. The PCR used 60 Vbeta and 13 Jbeta primers. Clones were read by immunoSEQ multiplex PCR, and TCRdb kept only the in-frame ones, dropping some. The sample shows more than 95,000 clones, roughly 76% of them seen only once. This entry comes from a study of cytomegalovirus exposure and HLA in healthy donors. Study-level findings and limits: The study recorded some 160 TCR beta chains that were cytomegalovirus-associated. One variant, a missense change in DCLRE1C, was linked in a later analysis to TCR beta V- and J-gene trimming. An ancestry cluster, one associated with Asian ancestry, reportedly showed fewer N-insertions than the approximately 720-donor mean in a later analysis.

The CDR3 consists of 15 residues. Specimen: PBMCs. This chain uses TRBV12-2 with TRBJ2-7; TRBD1 was called by the table and not checked on the DNA. TRBV12-2 is noted as a pseudogene. This clonotype originated in a woman aged 50 to 65 in good health and CMV-seronegative. CDR3 residues: CASRFTGTGAYEQYF. The CDR3 region has the DNA TGTGCAAGTCGCTTCACCGGGACAGGAGCCTACGAGCAGTACTTC.